Listed below are T cell receptor beta chains from one sample, sequenced in a study of control samples from healthy donors and cancer patients. The table came from immunoSEQ multiplex PCR; TCRdb's copy has only in-frame clones and leaves some out. The sample shows around 85,000 clones, 85% to 90% of them seen only once. The sample comprised blood. Receptor source: a woman aged 55-75 years in good health. The CDR3 runs from the conserved cysteine through the conserved F or W. The D gene is left open where the match is weak. A row's size may be missing; if present it is once, few, many or a size class.

j_call clone_size v_call d_call cdr3_nt cdr3_aa
TRBJ2-3 once TRBV4-1 TRBD2 TGCGCCAGCAGCCTGGGACTAGCGGGAAGAACAGATACGCAGTATTTT CASSLGLAGRTDTQYF
TRBJ2-3 NA TRBV7-9 NA TGTGCCAGCAGCCCCAGGGGAGGAGCAGATACGCAGTATTTT CASSPRGGADTQYF
TRBJ2-5 NA TRBV7-9 NA TGTGCCAGCACCAGCTTGATGGGGTGGCAAGAGACCCAGTACTTC CASTSLMGWQETQYF
TRBJ1-1 medium-sized TRBV12-3/TRBV12-4 NA TGTGCCAGCAGTGCCCATCCAGGGGAAGCTTTCTTT CASSAHPGEAFF
TRBJ2-2 NA TRBV11-2 TRBD2 TGTGCCAGCAGCGAGACTAGCGGGAGTTCATGGGGGGAGCTGTTTTTT CASSETSGSSWGELFF
TRBJ1-3 NA TRBV19 TRBD1 TGTGCCAGTAGTAAACTTACTTCGGGACAGCTAGTCCGAAACACCATATATTTT CASSKLTSGQLVRNTIYF
TRBJ2-5 NA TRBV7-9 NA TGTGCCAGCAGCCCCGGACGGGACCAAGAGACCCAGTACTTC CASSPGRDQETQYF
TRBJ1-4 few TRBV28 NA TGTGCCAGCAATTCCCCCCCCGGTACGACAAGCTTTTTT CASNSPPGTTSFF
TRBJ1-6 NA TRBV5-1 NA TGCGCCAGCAGCCCGGACAGCTCCTATAATTCACCCCTCCACTTT CASSPDSSYNSPLHF
TRBJ2-5 NA TRBV2 TRBD1 TGTGCCAGCAGTGAAGCGCTAGGACAGGGAGCACAGACCCAGTACTTC CASSEALGQGAQTQYF